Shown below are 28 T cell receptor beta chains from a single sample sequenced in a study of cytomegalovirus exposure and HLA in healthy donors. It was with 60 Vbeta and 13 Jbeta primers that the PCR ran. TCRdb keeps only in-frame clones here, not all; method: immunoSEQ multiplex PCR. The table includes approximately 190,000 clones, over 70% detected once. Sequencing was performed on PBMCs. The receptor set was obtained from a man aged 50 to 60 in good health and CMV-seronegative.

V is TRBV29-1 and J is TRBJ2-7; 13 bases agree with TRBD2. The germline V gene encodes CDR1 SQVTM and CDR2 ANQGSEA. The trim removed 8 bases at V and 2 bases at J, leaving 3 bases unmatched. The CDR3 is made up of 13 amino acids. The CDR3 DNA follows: TGCAGCATTGGACTAGCGGGGGCCTACGAGCAGTACTTC. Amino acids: CSIGLAGAYEQYF.

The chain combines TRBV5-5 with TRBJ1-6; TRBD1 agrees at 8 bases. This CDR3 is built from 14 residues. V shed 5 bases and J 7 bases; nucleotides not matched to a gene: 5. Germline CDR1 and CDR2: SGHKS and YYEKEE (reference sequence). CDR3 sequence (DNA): TGTGCCAGCAGGCCCGGACAGGGAAATTCACCCCTCCACTTT. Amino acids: CASRPGQGNSPLHF.

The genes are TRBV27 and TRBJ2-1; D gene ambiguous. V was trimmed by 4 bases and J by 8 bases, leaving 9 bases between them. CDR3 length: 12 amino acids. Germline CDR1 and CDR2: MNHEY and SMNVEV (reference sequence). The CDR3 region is CASSSISDEQFF. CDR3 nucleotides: TGTGCCAGCAGTTCCATTTCGGATGAGCAGTTCTTC.

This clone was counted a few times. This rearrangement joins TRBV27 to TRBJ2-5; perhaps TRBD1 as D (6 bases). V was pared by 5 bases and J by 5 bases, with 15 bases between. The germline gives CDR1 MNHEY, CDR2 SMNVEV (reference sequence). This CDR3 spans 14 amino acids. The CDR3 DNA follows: TGTGCCAGCAGTACCCACAGGGTAGGCGAGACCCAGTACTTC. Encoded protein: CASSTHRVGETQYF.

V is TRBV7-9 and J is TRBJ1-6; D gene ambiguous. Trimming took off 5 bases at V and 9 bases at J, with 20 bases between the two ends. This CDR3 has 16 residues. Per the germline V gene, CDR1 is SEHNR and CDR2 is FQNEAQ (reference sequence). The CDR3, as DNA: TGTGCCAGCAGCCCCGGATTGGGCCCGATCGGTTCACCCCTCCACTTT. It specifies CASSPGLGPIGSPLHF.

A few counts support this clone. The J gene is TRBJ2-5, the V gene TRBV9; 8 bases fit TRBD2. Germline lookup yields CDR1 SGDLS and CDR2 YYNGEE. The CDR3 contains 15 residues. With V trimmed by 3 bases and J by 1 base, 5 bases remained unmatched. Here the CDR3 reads CASSETAGAQETQYF. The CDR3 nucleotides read TGTGCCAGCAGCGAAACAGCGGGGGCCCAAGAGACCCAGTACTTC.

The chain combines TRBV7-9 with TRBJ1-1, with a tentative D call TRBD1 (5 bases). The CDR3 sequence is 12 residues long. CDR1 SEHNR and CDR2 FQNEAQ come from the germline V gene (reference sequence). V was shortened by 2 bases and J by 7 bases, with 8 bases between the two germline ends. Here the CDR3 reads CASSLRDFEAFF. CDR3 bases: TGTGCCAGCAGCTTACGGGACTTTGAAGCTTTCTTT.

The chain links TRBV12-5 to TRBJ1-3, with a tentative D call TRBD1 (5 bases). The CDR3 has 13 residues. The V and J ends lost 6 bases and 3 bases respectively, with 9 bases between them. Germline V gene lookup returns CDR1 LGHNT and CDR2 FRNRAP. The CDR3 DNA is TGTGCTAGTGGATCCGGGGGTGGAAACACCATATATTTT. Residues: CASGSGGGNTIYF.

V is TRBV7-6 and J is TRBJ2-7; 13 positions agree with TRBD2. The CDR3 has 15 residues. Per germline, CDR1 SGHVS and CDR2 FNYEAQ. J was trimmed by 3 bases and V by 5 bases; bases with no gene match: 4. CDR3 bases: TGTGCCAGCAGCCGACTAGCGGGGGGCCTCTACGAGCAGTACTTC. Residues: CASSRLAGGLYEQYF.

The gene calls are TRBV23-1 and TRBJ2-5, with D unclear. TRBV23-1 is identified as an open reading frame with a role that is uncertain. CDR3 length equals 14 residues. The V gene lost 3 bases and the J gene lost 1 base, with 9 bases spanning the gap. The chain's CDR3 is CASSHSQLQETQYF. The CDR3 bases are TGCGCCAGCAGTCACTCACAGCTCCAAGAGACCCAGTACTTC.

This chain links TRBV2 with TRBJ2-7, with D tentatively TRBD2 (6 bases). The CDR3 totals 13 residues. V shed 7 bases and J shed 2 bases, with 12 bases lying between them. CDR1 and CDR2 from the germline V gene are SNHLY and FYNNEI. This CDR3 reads CASKKEGPYEQYF. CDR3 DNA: TGTGCCAGCAAGAAGGAGGGACCCTACGAGCAGTACTTC.

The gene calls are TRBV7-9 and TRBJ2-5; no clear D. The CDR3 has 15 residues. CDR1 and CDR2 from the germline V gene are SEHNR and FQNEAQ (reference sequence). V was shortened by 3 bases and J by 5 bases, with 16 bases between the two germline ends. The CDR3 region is CASSLNYGLSETQYF. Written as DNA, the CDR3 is TGTGCCAGCAGCTTGAACTACGGTCTTTCGGAGACCCAGTACTTC.

The CDR3 DNA reads as TGTGCCAGCAGTTACTCGAGCCTTGATTCACCCCTCCACTTT. It encodes CASSYSSLDSPLHF. The V and J genes are TRBV6-5 and TRBJ1-6, with no clear D. V gave up 0 bases and J gave up 8 bases, with 8 bases separating them. The CDR3 contains 14 residues. Germline loops: CDR1 MNHEY, CDR2 SVGAGI.

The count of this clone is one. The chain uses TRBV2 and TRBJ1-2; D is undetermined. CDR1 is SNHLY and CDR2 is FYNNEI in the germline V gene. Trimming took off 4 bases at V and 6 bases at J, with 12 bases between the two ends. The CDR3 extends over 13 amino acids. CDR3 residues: CASSVSRGNGYTF. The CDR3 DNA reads TGTGCCAGCAGTGTCAGTCGGGGAAATGGCTACACCTTC.

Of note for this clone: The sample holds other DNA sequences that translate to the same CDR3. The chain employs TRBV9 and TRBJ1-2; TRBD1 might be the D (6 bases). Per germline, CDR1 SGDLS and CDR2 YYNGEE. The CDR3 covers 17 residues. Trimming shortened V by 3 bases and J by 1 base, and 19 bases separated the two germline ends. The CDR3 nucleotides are TGTGCCAGCAGCGGTGGAGTGACAGGCCATATTAACTATGGCTACACCTTC. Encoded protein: CASSGGVTGHINYGYTF.

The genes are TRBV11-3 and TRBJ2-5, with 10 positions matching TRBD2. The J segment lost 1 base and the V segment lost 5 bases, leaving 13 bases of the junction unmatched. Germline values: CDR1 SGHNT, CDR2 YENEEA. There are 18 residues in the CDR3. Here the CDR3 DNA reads TGTGCCAGCAGCCCAGAGGAATTAGCGGGGGGACTCCAAGAGACCCAGTACTTC. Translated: CASSPEELAGGLQETQYF.

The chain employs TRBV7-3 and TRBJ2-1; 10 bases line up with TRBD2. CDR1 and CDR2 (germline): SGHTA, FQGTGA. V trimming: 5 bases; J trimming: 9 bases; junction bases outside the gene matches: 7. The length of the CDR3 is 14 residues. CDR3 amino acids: CASSPGLAATEQFF. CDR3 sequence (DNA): TGTGCCAGCAGCCCCGGACTAGCGGCTACTGAGCAGTTCTTC.

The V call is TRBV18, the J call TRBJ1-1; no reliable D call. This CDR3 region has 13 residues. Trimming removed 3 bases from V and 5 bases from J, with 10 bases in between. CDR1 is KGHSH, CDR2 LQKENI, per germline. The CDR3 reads CASSPKGGTEAFF. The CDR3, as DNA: TGTGCCAGCTCACCCAAAGGCGGGACTGAAGCTTTCTTT.

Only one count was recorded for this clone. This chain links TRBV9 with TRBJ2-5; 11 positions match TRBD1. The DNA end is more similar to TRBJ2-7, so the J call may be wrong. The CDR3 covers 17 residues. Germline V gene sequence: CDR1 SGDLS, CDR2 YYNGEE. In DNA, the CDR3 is TGTGCCAGCAGCGTCACCCCCTGGGGACAGGGGGTCTACGAGCAGTACTTC. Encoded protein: CASSVTPWGQGVYEQYF.

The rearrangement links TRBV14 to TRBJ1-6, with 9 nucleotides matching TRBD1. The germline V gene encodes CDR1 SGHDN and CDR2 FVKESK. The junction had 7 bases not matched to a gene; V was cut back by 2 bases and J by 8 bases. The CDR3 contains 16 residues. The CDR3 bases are TGTGCCAGCAGCCAAATCAGGGGACAGGGTGATTCACCCCTCCACTTT. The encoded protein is CASSQIRGQGDSPLHF. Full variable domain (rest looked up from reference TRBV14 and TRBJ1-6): EAGVTQFPSHSVIEKGQTVTLRCDPISGHDNLYWYRRVMGKEIKFLLHFVKESKQDESGMPNNRFLAERTGGTYSTLKVQPAELEDSGVYFCASSQIRGQGDSPLHFGNGTRLTVT.

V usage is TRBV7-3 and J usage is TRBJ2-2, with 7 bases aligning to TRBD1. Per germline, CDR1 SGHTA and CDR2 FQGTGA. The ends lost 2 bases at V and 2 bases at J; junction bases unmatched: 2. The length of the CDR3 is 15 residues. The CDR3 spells CASSLLGGNTGELFF. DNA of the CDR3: TGTGCCAGCAGCTTATTAGGGGGCAACACCGGGGAGCTGTTTTTT.

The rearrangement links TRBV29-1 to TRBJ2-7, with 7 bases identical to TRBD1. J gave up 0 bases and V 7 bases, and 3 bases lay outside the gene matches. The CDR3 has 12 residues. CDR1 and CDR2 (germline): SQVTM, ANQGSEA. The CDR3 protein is CSAGTDSYEQYF. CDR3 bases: TGCAGCGCCGGGACAGACTCCTACGAGCAGTACTTC.

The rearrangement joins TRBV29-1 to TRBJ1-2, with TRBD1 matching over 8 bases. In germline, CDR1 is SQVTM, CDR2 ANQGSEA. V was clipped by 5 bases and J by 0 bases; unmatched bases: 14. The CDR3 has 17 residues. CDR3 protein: CSVNTAGTGSTNYGYTF. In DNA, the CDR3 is TGCAGCGTTAATACGGCGGGGACAGGCAGTACTAACTATGGCTACACCTTC.

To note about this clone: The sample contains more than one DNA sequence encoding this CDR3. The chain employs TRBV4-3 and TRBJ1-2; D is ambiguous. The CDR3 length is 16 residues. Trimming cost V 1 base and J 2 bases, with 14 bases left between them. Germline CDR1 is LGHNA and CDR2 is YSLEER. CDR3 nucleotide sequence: TGCGCCAGCAGCCAAGGGGGAGGCGGTAAGAACTATGGCTACACCTTC. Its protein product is CASSQGGGGKNYGYTF.

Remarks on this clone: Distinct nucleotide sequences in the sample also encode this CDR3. CDR3 loop: CASSGTGGADTQYF. The CDR3 DNA is TGTGCCAGCTCCGGGACAGGGGGCGCAGATACGCAGTATTTT. The rearrangement links TRBV6-1 to TRBJ2-3, with 12 bases fitting TRBD1. This CDR3 is built from 14 residues. V gave up 8 bases and J gave up 4 bases; unmatched junction bases: 4. Germline V gene data show CDR1 as MNHNS and CDR2 as SASEGT.

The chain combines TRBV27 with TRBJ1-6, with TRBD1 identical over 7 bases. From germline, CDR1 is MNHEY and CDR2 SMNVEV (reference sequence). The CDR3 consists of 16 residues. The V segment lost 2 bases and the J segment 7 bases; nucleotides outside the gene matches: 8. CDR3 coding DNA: TGTGCCAGCAGTTTAGTGGGGTCAGGGGGAAATTCACCCCTCCACTTT. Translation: CASSLVGSGGNSPLHF.

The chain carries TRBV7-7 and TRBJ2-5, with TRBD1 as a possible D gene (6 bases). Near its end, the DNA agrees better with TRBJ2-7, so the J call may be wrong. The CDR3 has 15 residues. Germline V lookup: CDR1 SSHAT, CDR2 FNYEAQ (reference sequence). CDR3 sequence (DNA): TGTGCCAGCAGGGTACCTCGGACAGAGAGTTACGAGCAGTACTTC. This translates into CASRVPRTESYEQYF.

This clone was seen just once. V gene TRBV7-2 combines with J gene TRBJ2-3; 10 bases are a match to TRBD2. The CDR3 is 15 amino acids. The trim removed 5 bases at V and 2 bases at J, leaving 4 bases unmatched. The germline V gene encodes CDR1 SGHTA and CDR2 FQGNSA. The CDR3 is CASSEGLAHTDTQYF. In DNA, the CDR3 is TGTGCCAGCAGCGAGGGACTAGCGCACACAGATACGCAGTATTTT.